Presented here are 32 T cell receptor beta chains from one specimen sequenced in a study of blood T cell repertoires in COVID-19 (dated by TCRdb to 2019 to 2021). Library creation used the immunoSEQ multiplex PCR assay. This is the immuneACCESS table as TCRdb keeps it, with only in-frame sequences that have V and J called. A part of the clones is gone; compared with another copy, unresolved V genes explain less than half, and the rest is unexplained. The sample table records approximately 200,000 clones; 85% to 90% of these occur just once. Less than 3.5% of the sample is held by the ten biggest clonotypes. Sequences were obtained from peripheral blood. The receptors shown here come from a man between 25 and 39 years old with COVID-19, enrolled during active disease.

V gene TRBV3-1 (or the pseudogene TRBV3-2) combines with J gene TRBJ2-1; TRBD2 aligns across 8 bases. Germline loops: CDR1 LGHDT, CDR2 YNNKEL (reference sequence). V trimming: 0 bases; J trimming: 4 bases; junction bases outside the gene matches: 5. The CDR3 has 16 amino acids. DNA of the CDR3: TGTGCCAGCAGCCAAGATTCCAGCGGGGGTTACAATGAGCAGTTCTTC. Encoded protein: CASSQDSSGGYNEQFF.

Here the CDR3 DNA reads TGCAGCACCGGACAGGCGTATAACTATGGCTACACCTTC. This sequence encodes CSTGQAYNYGYTF. V usage is TRBV29-1 and J usage is TRBJ1-2; 7 bases align to TRBD1. CDR1 is SQVTM and CDR2 is ANQGSEA in the germline V gene. The ends lost 8 bases at V and 1 base at J; junction bases unmatched: 7. The CDR3 sequence is 13 residues long.

The chain uses TRBV4-1 and TRBJ1-2, with D possibly matching TRBD1 (6 bases). Between the trimmed V and J ends, which lost 4 bases and 9 bases, there was a span of 12 bases. The CDR3 is made up of 12 amino acids. The V gene's germline CDR1 is MGHRA and CDR2 YSYEKL. The CDR3 protein is CASSPRGASYTF. CDR3 nucleotide sequence: TGCGCCAGCAGCCCGCGGGGGGCGAGCTACACCTTC.

The V gene is TRBV10-2, the J gene TRBJ2-7; D call uncertain. Germline-derived CDR1 and CDR2 are WSHSY and SAAADI. This CDR3 spans 13 amino acids. V was trimmed by 0 bases and J by 4 bases, leaving 7 bases between them. CDR3 sequence: CASSESYSYEQYF. The CDR3 coding sequence is TGCGCCAGCAGTGAGTCGTACAGTTACGAGCAGTACTTC.

The genes are TRBV27 and TRBJ1-5; TRBD1 agrees at 11 bases. The CDR3 is 14 residues long. V lost 8 bases to trimming and J lost 6 bases; unmatched junction nucleotides: 6. The germline CDR1 and CDR2 sequences are MNHEY and SMNVEV (reference sequence). CDR3 amino acids: CASSGTGGGQPQHF. DNA for the CDR3: TGTGCCAGCTCAGGGACAGGGGGTGGTCAGCCCCAGCATTTT.

This sequence joins TRBV5-5 and TRBJ2-2; 8 nucleotides align to TRBD1. V gave up 1 base and J gave up 6 bases; unmatched junction bases: 8. Germline CDR1 reads SGHKS; CDR2 reads YYEKEE (reference sequence). The CDR3 consists of 16 residues. The CDR3 spells CASSLMGQVKAGELFF. Written as DNA, the CDR3 is TGTGCCAGCAGCTTGATGGGACAGGTCAAGGCCGGGGAGCTGTTTTTT. The complete variable domain, with remaining parts taken from reference TRBV5-5 and TRBJ2-2, reads DAGVTQSPTHLIKTRGQQVTLRCSPISGHKSVSWYQQVLGQGPQFIFQYYEKEERGRGNFPDRFSARQFPNYSSELNVNALLLGDSALYLCASSLMGQVKAGELFFGEGSRLTVL.

This chain uses TRBV12-3 or TRBV12-4 with TRBJ1-1, with D possibly being TRBD1 (5 bases). V was pared by 2 bases and J by 4 bases, with 8 bases between. This CDR3 has 13 amino acids. CDR3 DNA: TGTGCCAGCAGTTTACAAGGGGTCACTGAAGCTTTCTTT. This gives the protein CASSLQGVTEAFF.

This clone was recorded at least ten times. The V and J genes are TRBV5-4 and TRBJ2-1, with 7 nucleotides matching TRBD1. Trimming cost V 4 bases and J 2 bases; bases outside gene matches: 3. The CDR3 consists of 14 residues. Germline V gene lookup returns CDR1 SGHNT and CDR2 YYREEE (reference sequence). CDR3 DNA: TGTGCCAGCAGCCGGACAGGCCCCTACAATGAGCAGTTCTTC. This sequence encodes CASSRTGPYNEQFF.

This rearrangement joins TRBV29-1 to TRBJ1-3; 8 bases align to TRBD1. The V and J ends lost 6 bases and 2 bases, in that order; junction bases with no gene match: 6. This CDR3 is 14 amino acids long. The germline CDR1 and CDR2 sequences are SQVTM and ANQGSEA. The CDR3 nucleotides are TGCAGCGTAGCGGACAGGGCGACTGGAAACACCATATATTTT. Its translation is CSVADRATGNTIYF.

This chain uses TRBV6-5 with TRBJ1-3; 7 bases map to TRBD1. This CDR3 comprises 12 residues. With 6 bases clipped from V and 9 bases from J, the junction kept 5 bases outside the gene matches. CDR1 is MNHEY, CDR2 SVGAGI, per germline. The CDR3 loop is CASRGQFPTIYF. The CDR3 coding sequence is TGTGCCAGCAGGGGACAGTTCCCCACCATATATTTT.

The chain recombines TRBV7-9 with TRBJ1-2, with 9 bases fitting TRBD1. Germline assignment: CDR1 SEHNR and CDR2 FQNEAQ (reference sequence). The CDR3 totals 14 residues. V was pared by 3 bases and J by 8 bases, with 7 bases of the junction left unmatched. In nucleotides, the CDR3 is TGTGCCAGCAGCTTCCTACAGGGGGCGCGAGGCTACACCTTC. Translating it yields CASSFLQGARGYTF.

The J gene is TRBJ2-1, the V gene TRBV5-1, with TRBD2 matching over 7 bases. The CDR3 totals 16 residues. J lost 0 bases, V lost 4 bases, and 7 bases had no gene match. Germline CDR1 reads SGHRS; CDR2 reads YFSETQ. In nucleotides, the CDR3 is TGCGCCAGCAGCGGGAGGGCCATGAGCTCCTACAATGAGCAGTTCTTC. It codes for CASSGRAMSSYNEQFF.

This chain's CDR3 is CASSDRTSGSIWRSYEQYF. The CDR3 DNA sequence: TGTGCCAGCAGTGACCGGACTAGCGGGAGCATCTGGCGCTCCTACGAGCAGTACTTC. The chain has TRBV6-1 and TRBJ2-7; 13 bases fit TRBD2. Germline CDR1 is MNHNS and CDR2 is SASEGT. The CDR3 is made up of 19 amino acids. After removal of 3 bases from V and 0 bases from J, the junction contained 11 bases not matched to a gene.

This chain connects TRBV14 to TRBJ2-7; D is perhaps TRBD2 (6 bases). CDR3 length equals 15 residues. Per germline, CDR1 SGHDN and CDR2 FVKESK. V was clipped by 2 bases and J by 1 base, with 12 bases between them. The CDR3 here is CASSQTGGPSYEQYF. The DNA for the CDR3 is TGTGCCAGCAGCCAAACCGGGGGACCTTCCTACGAGCAGTACTTC. The variable domain in full, completed from reference TRBV14 and TRBJ2-7, reads EAGVTQFPSHSVIEKGQTVTLRCDPISGHDNLYWYRRVMGKEIKFLLHFVKESKQDESGMPNNRFLAERTGGTYSTLKVQPAELEDSGVYFCASSQTGGPSYEQYFGPGTRLTVT.

In this sample, this clone turned up a few times. The chain employs TRBV6-5 and TRBJ1-3; D is perhaps TRBD1 (5 bases). CDR1 is MNHEY and CDR2 is SVGAGI in the germline V gene. CDR3 length: 13 amino acids. V lost 5 bases and J lost 4, with 9 bases in between. The CDR3 reads CASSHPGGNTIYF. In DNA, the CDR3 is TGTGCCAGCAGTCACCCAGGGGGAAACACCATATATTTT.

V gene TRBV29-1 combines with J gene TRBJ2-2; TRBD1 aligns across 8 bases. This CDR3 region has 15 residues. CDR1 and CDR2 from the germline V gene are SQVTM and ANQGSEA. Losses at the gene ends were 1 base for V and 1 base for J; bases not matched to a gene: 2. The CDR3 loop is CSVEGQGLNTGELFF. CDR3 DNA: TGCAGCGTTGAAGGACAGGGGTTGAACACCGGGGAGCTGTTTTTT.

The J gene is TRBJ1-1, the V gene TRBV4-1, with D tentatively TRBD1 (5 bases). Germline V gene sequence: CDR1 MGHRA, CDR2 YSYEKL. Trimming took off 4 bases at V and 5 bases at J, with 14 bases between the two ends. The CDR3 sequence is 14 residues long. The CDR3, as DNA: TGCGCCAGCAGCCTGTGGGGGGAGGGGACTGAAGCTTTCTTT. It codes for CASSLWGEGTEAFF.

V usage is TRBV7-2 and J usage is TRBJ1-1; TRBD1 aligns across 8 bases. This CDR3 is built from 15 residues. V lost 5 bases and J lost 3; bases outside the gene matches: 8. Germline CDR1 reads SGHTA; CDR2 reads FQGNSA. Here the CDR3 DNA reads TGTGCCAGCAGCCCCCGGACAGGGTTGGACACTGAAGCTTTCTTT. It is translated as CASSPRTGLDTEAFF.

This chain links TRBV28 with TRBJ1-4, with 8 bases lining up with TRBD1. The CDR3 has 14 amino acids. From germline, CDR1 is MDHEN and CDR2 SYDVKM. After removal of 7 bases from V and 7 bases from J, the junction contained 8 bases not matched to a gene. CDR3 DNA: TGTGCCAGCACTCAGACAGGGGTGGGTGAAAAACTGTTTTTT. Translation: CASTQTGVGEKLFF. The variable domain in full, completed from reference TRBV28 and TRBJ1-4, reads DVKVTQSSRYLVKRTGEKVFLECVQDMDHENMFWYRQDPGLGLRLIYFSYDVKMKEKGDIPEGYSVSREKKERFSLILESASTNQTSMYLCASTQTGVGEKLFFGSGTQLSVL.

The sample holds one count of this clone. The chain is built from TRBV27 and TRBJ2-7; 8 positions match TRBD1. The junction had 10 bases not matched to a gene; V was cut back by 8 bases and J by 1 base. The length of the CDR3 is 15 residues. Germline-derived CDR1 and CDR2 are MNHEY and SMNVEV (reference sequence). The CDR3 region has the DNA TGTGCCAGCCATGACACAGGGGGACTTTCCTACGAGCAGTACTTC. It is translated as CASHDTGGLSYEQYF.

J is TRBJ2-7 and V is TRBV6-1, with 9 bases matching TRBD2. Germline values: CDR1 MNHNS, CDR2 SASEGT. V trimming: 0 bases; J trimming: 5 bases; junction bases outside the gene matches: 14. This CDR3 has 18 residues. CDR3 residues: CASSEAMGLAVAFNEQYF. Here the CDR3 DNA reads TGTGCCAGCAGTGAAGCAATGGGACTAGCCGTCGCCTTCAACGAGCAGTACTTC.

This chain's CDR3 is CASSVGIAGGQNEQFF. CDR3 DNA: TGTGCCAGCAGCGTAGGTATAGCGGGAGGGCAAAATGAGCAGTTCTTC. V and J are TRBV9 and TRBJ2-1; 11 bases are a match to TRBD2. V lost 0 bases to trimming and J lost 7 bases; unmatched junction nucleotides: 6. Germline-derived CDR1 and CDR2 are SGDLS and YYNGEE. CDR3 length equals 16 residues.

The chain has TRBV27 and TRBJ2-3; possibly TRBD2 for D (6 bases). Germline loops: CDR1 MNHEY, CDR2 SMNVEV (reference sequence). CDR3 length equals 12 residues. Trimming removed 2 bases from V and 6 bases from J, with 6 bases in between. In nucleotides, the CDR3 is TGTGCCAGCAGTTTACGGGAGGATACGCAGTATTTT. This gives the protein CASSLREDTQYF.

This clone has just one count. The J gene is TRBJ2-2, the V gene TRBV5-4; tentative D call: TRBD2 (6 bases). This CDR3 is 15 amino acids long. With 4 bases removed from V and 1 base from J, the gap between germline ends came to 11 bases. The germline V gene encodes CDR1 SGHNT and CDR2 YYREEE (reference sequence). The CDR3 loop is CASSMRDLNTGELFF. Written as DNA, the CDR3 is TGTGCCAGCAGCATGAGGGACTTGAACACCGGGGAGCTGTTTTTT.

This clone has more than one count but fewer than ten. The chain joins TRBV18 to TRBJ1-1, with D perhaps TRBD1 (5 bases). Germline CDR1 KGHSH, CDR2 LQKENI. Between the trimmed V and J ends, which lost 0 bases and 5 bases, there was a span of 25 bases. The CDR3 spans 19 residues. The CDR3 nucleotides are TGTGCCAGCTCACCACCGAGGCGGGGGTCCGGGGGAAGGGGAACTGAAGCTTTCTTT. Its protein product is CASSPPRRGSGGRGTEAFF.

The chain combines TRBV7-9 with TRBJ1-1, with D uncertain. Germline V gene sequence: CDR1 SEHNR, CDR2 FQNEAQ (reference sequence). The CDR3 loop spans 13 amino acids. The ends were cut back, 5 bases at V and 0 bases at J, with 7 bases in the middle. DNA of the CDR3: TGTGCCAGCAGCCCTATGATGAACACTGAAGCTTTCTTT. Its translation is CASSPMMNTEAFF.

The chain couples TRBV4-3 to TRBJ1-5; weak D call: TRBD1 (6 bases). Germline CDR1 LGHNA, CDR2 YSLEER. The CDR3 is made up of 15 amino acids. Between the trimmed V and J ends, which lost 4 bases and 8 bases, there was a span of 18 bases. The CDR3 sequence is CASSLTGLGEEPQHF. Written as DNA, the CDR3 is TGCGCCAGCAGCCTTACAGGGTTGGGCGAGGAGCCCCAGCATTTT.

The DNA of the CDR3 is TGTGCCAGCAGCGTAGATCCGTCCGGGTATCCGGGCACTGAAGCTTTCTTT. Translating it yields CASSVDPSGYPGTEAFF. The chain carries TRBV9 and TRBJ1-1; no clear D gene. The CDR3 is made up of 17 amino acids. The germline gives CDR1 SGDLS, CDR2 YYNGEE. V lost 0 bases to trimming and J lost 4 bases, with 19 bases between them. Together with reference TRBV9 and TRBJ1-1, the CDR3 gives the full variable domain: DSGVTQTPKHLITATGQRVTLRCSPRSGDLSVYWYQQSLDQGLQFLIQYYNGEERAKGNILERFSAQQFPDLHSELNLSSLELGDSALYFCASSVDPSGYPGTEAFFGQGTRLTVV.

The chain links TRBV6-5 to TRBJ1-2; 12 bases agree with TRBD1. CDR3 length: 14 residues. Germline V lookup: CDR1 MNHEY, CDR2 SVGAGI. The V and J ends lost 7 bases and 5 bases, in that order; junction bases with no gene match: 5. The CDR3 nucleotides read TGTGCCAGCATCAGGGACAGGGGGCGGTATGGCTACACCTTC. Its translation is CASIRDRGRYGYTF.

This clone was seen only once. The chain is built from TRBV2 and TRBJ1-3; maybe TRBD1 (5 bases). The V gene's germline CDR1 is SNHLY and CDR2 FYNNEI. The CDR3 length is 15 residues. V lost 2 bases, J lost 0 bases, and 8 bases lay in between. CDR3 nucleotides: TGTGCCAGCAGTGAACGGGGGAGCTCTGGAAACACCATATATTTT. Its protein product is CASSERGSSGNTIYF.

This clone was found many times. V usage is TRBV28 and J usage is TRBJ1-2, with 8 positions matching TRBD1. Per the germline V gene, CDR1 is MDHEN and CDR2 is SYDVKM. The trim removed 5 bases at V and 0 bases at J, leaving 11 bases unmatched. The CDR3 has 17 residues. The DNA of the CDR3 is TGTGCCAGCAGTCGAATCGGGGTGGGACAGGCTAACTATGGCTACACCTTC. Residues: CASSRIGVGQANYGYTF.

The chain employs TRBV9 and TRBJ2-7, with D possibly TRBD2 on 6 matching bases. This CDR3 has 15 residues. V was shortened by 0 bases and J by 0 bases, with 10 bases between the two germline ends. Germline lookup yields CDR1 SGDLS and CDR2 YYNGEE. CDR3 coding DNA: TGTGCCAGCAGCGTAGAGGGTAGCGGCTCCTACGAGCAGTACTTC. Protein product: CASSVEGSGSYEQYF.